This T cell receptor (beta chain) was observed in a study of T cells in Graves' hyperthyroidism and ophthalmopathy. Germline V gives CDR1 SGHRS, CDR2 YFSETQ. The length of the CDR3 is 13 residues. Deletions cut 4 bases from V and 0 bases from J, with 7 bases between. This clonotype came up many times. Authors of the study amplified TCR beta CDR3 regions from RNA transcripts. The TCR CDR3 was amplified in a first-round RT-PCR using the HTBI primer set. MiXCR, run by TCRdb on the multiplex PCR reads, gives a single entry per CDR3 protein. The sample has over 350,000 distinct CDR3 sequences, about 18% seen once.

The source material was blood. J is TRBJ1-2 and V is TRBV5-1, with D hard to call. This sequence was found in a young man with Graves' ophthalmopathy. This chain's CDR3 is CASSATSNYGYTF. The CDR3 DNA follows: TGCGCCAGCAGCGCAACGTCTAACTATGGCTACACCTTC.